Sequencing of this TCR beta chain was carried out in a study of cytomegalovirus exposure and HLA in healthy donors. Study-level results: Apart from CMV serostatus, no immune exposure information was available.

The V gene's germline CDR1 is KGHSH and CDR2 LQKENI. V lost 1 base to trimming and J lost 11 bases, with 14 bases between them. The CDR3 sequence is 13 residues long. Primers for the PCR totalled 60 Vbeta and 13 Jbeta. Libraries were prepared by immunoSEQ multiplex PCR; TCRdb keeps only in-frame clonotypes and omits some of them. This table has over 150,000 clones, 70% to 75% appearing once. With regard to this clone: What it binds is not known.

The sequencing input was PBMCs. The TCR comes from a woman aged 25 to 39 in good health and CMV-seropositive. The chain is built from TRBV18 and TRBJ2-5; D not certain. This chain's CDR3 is CASSPLQSLEQYF. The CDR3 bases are TGTGCCAGCTCACCACTACAGTCCTTAGAGCAGTACTTC.